One and the same sample provided the 24 T cell receptor beta chains below, sequenced in a study of CD8 T cells in ankylosing spondylitis. TCRdb redid the calling of the 5' RACE reads with MiXCR, one entry per CDR3 protein. Of under 250,000 distinct CDR3 sequences in the sample, roughly 10% were seen once. The sequenced sample was blood, either unsorted or a sorted T cell fraction (not recorded which). These receptors all stem from a male donor with ankylosing spondylitis or in good health (not recorded which).

On this clonotype itself: A read error is possible here, since a much larger clone lies one base away. The rearrangement joins TRBV20-1 to TRBJ2-7; 8 nucleotides match TRBD2. The CDR3 loop spans 14 amino acids. In germline, CDR1 is DFQATT, CDR2 SNEGSKA (reference sequence). The DNA of the CDR3 is TGCAGTGCTGCTCCCGGGACTAGAGCCTACGTGCAGTACTTC. Its translation is CSAAPGTRAYVQYF.

This clonotype was observed a handful of times. CDR3 bases: TGCAGTGCTAGAGCCGGGGACCTCTATGGCTACACCTTC. Translation: CSARAGDLYGYTF. The V gene is TRBV20-1, the J gene TRBJ1-2; TRBD1 is a possible D gene (5 bases). With 1 base removed from V and 4 bases from J, the gap between germline ends came to 10 bases. The CDR3 has 13 amino acids. Germline V gene lookup returns CDR1 DFQATT and CDR2 SNEGSKA (reference sequence).

This clonotype has just a few counts. V is TRBV7-8 and J is TRBJ2-7, with 8 nucleotides matching TRBD2. The CDR3 spans 14 residues. The germline gives CDR1 SGHVS, CDR2 FQNEAQ. J was trimmed by 2 bases and V by 3 bases; bases with no gene match: 3. The CDR3 region has the DNA TGTGCCAGCAGCTTTTTTAGCGGGGCCTACGAGCAGTACTTC. Protein product: CASSFFSGAYEQYF.

The V call is TRBV9, the J call TRBJ2-7, with D possibly being TRBD2 (5 bases). Trimming stripped 3 bases from V and 6 bases from J, with 16 bases between. This CDR3 comprises 14 residues. The germline CDR1 and CDR2 sequences are SGDLS and YYNGEE. CDR3 loop: CASSDGLPWGEQYF. CDR3 DNA sequence: TGTGCCAGCAGCGACGGACTGCCGTGGGGCGAGCAGTACTTC. The whole variable domain, filled in from reference TRBV9 and TRBJ2-7, reads DSGVTQTPKHLITATGQRVTLRCSPRSGDLSVYWYQQSLDQGLQFLIQYYNGEERAKGNILERFSAQQFPDLHSELNLSSLELGDSALYFCASSDGLPWGEQYFGPGTRLTVT.

This clonotype was observed many times. The chain links TRBV9 to TRBJ1-2; 8 bases align to TRBD1. The ends lost 3 bases at V and 5 bases at J; junction bases unmatched: 6. The CDR3 is made up of 14 amino acids. Germline lookup yields CDR1 SGDLS and CDR2 YYNGEE. The CDR3 sequence is CASSGQGKGYGYTF. The CDR3 DNA sequence: TGTGCCAGCAGCGGACAGGGGAAGGGATATGGCTACACCTTC.

This clonotype has more than one count but fewer than ten. The chain is built from TRBV3-1 and TRBJ2-3; D may match TRBD1 or TRBD2 (5 bases each). The V end was cut by 1 base, the J end by 6 bases, with 17 bases between. Germline V gene lookup returns CDR1 LGHDT and CDR2 YNNKEL (reference sequence). There are 16 residues in the CDR3. CDR3 coding DNA: TGTGCCAGCAGCCAAGTTCCGGCCCTGGGACGTGATACGCAGTATTTT. Its translation is CASSQVPALGRDTQYF.

At least ten counts were recorded for this clonotype. This chain uses TRBV10-3 with TRBJ2-1; possibly TRBD2 for D (6 bases). Per the germline V gene, CDR1 is ENHRY and CDR2 is SYGVKD. Trimming shortened V by 10 bases and J by 2 bases, and 15 bases separated the two germline ends. The CDR3 covers 14 residues. The CDR3 bases are TGTGCCACTACGAAGGAGGGCACCTACAATGAGCAGTTCTTC. It encodes CATTKEGTYNEQFF.

The sample holds many counts of this clonotype. This rearrangement joins TRBV5-1 to TRBJ2-2; perhaps TRBD1 as D (6 bases). CDR1 SGHRS and CDR2 YFSETQ come from the germline V gene. Trimming took off 2 bases at V and 0 bases at J, with 14 bases between the two ends. This CDR3 comprises 17 residues. The DNA of the CDR3 is TGCGCCAGCAGCTTACATGAGCAGGGGTCGAACACCGGGGAGCTGTTTTTT. This gives the protein CASSLHEQGSNTGELFF.

This clonotype was seen only a few times. The chain is built from TRBV20-1 and TRBJ2-1; the D is unclear. The CDR3 is made up of 18 amino acids. Looked up from germline, CDR1 is DFQATT and CDR2 is SNEGSKA (reference sequence). Trimming removed 0 bases from V and 0 bases from J, with 18 bases in between. This chain's CDR3 is CSARDIPKAMSSYNEQFF. In nucleotides, the CDR3 is TGCAGTGCTAGAGACATCCCCAAAGCGATGAGCTCCTACAATGAGCAGTTCTTC.

This chain links TRBV20-1 with TRBJ1-1; the D is unclear. V was clipped by 5 bases and J by 5 bases, with 15 bases between them. Germline V lookup: CDR1 DFQATT, CDR2 SNEGSKA (reference sequence). The CDR3 loop spans 13 amino acids. CDR3 bases: TGCAGTGCTCCCCGGGAGGGAGGGACTGAAGCTTTCTTT. Protein sequence: CSAPREGGTEAFF.

This clonotype was counted many times. The V gene is TRBV4-1, the J gene TRBJ2-1, with TRBD1 as a possible D gene (7 bases). CDR1 and CDR2 (germline): MGHRA, YSYEKL. The CDR3 has 14 residues. V lost 0 bases to trimming and J lost 7 bases, with 10 bases between them. The CDR3 DNA sequence: TGCGCCAGCAGCCAAGATCCAGGGGGGAATGAGCAGTTCTTC. This codes for CASSQDPGGNEQFF.

The chain links TRBV7-9 to TRBJ2-2; D unclear. The V gene's germline CDR1 is SEHNR and CDR2 FQNEAQ (reference sequence). Trimming stripped 8 bases from V and 4 bases from J, with 8 bases between. CDR3 size: 12 residues. CDR3: CASADSTGELFF. CDR3 DNA: TGTGCCAGCGCCGACTCCACCGGGGAGCTGTTTTTT.

This clonotype appeared many times. The chain recombines TRBV20-1 with TRBJ2-7, with 9 bases matching TRBD1. The germline V gene encodes CDR1 DFQATT and CDR2 SNEGSKA (reference sequence). J gave up 4 bases and V 1 base, and 5 bases lay outside the gene matches. This CDR3 contains 14 residues. The CDR3 DNA is TGCAGTGCTAGAGGCCCGGGACAGGGTTACGAGCAGTACTTC. Protein product: CSARGPGQGYEQYF.

This clonotype was detected only a few times. V usage is TRBV7-9 and J usage is TRBJ1-4; D is undetermined. CDR1 and CDR2 (germline): SEHNR, FQNEAQ (reference sequence). V lost 1 base and J 7 bases, leaving 13 bases between the germline ends. This CDR3 has 15 residues. The CDR3 here is CASSLGAGGSEKLFF. The CDR3 DNA follows: TGTGCCAGCAGCTTAGGAGCGGGAGGGAGTGAAAAACTGTTTTTT.

This clonotype was seen many times. The chain has TRBV7-6 and TRBJ2-1; TRBD2 matches 7 bases. The junction had 18 bases not matched to a gene; V was cut back by 5 bases and J by 8 bases. From germline, CDR1 is SGHVS and CDR2 FNYEAQ. CDR3 size: 17 residues. The CDR3 sequence: CASSVSPPGTNLYEQFF. The CDR3 bases are TGTGCCAGCAGCGTTAGCCCACCCGGGACTAACCTTTATGAGCAGTTCTTC.

This clonotype has just a few counts. V gene TRBV21-1 combines with J gene TRBJ2-4; the table's D call TRBD1 went unverified against the DNA. TRBV21-1 is a pseudogene. This CDR3 is built from 17 residues. The CDR3 region is CASSKSPARRAKNIQYF. CDR3 DNA sequence: TGTGCCAGCAGCAAATCCCCGGCTCGGAGAGCCAAAAACATTCAGTACTTC.

Many counts were recorded for this clonotype. This rearrangement joins TRBV24-1 to TRBJ2-3; the D is unclear. The CDR3 length is 17 residues. Germline CDR1 KGHDR, CDR2 SFDVKD. V was clipped by 4 bases and J by 2 bases, with 18 bases between them. CDR3 in DNA: TGTGCCACCAGTGACCCGCAGACTCCTATCAACACAGATACGCAGTATTTT. Its translation: CATSDPQTPINTDTQYF.

In this sample, this clonotype turned up many times. The chain joins TRBV20-1 to TRBJ1-1, with 7 bases matching TRBD1. Germline V gives CDR1 DFQATT, CDR2 SNEGSKA (reference sequence). V lost 3 bases to trimming and J lost 8 bases; unmatched junction nucleotides: 6. This CDR3 has 12 amino acids. The CDR3 sequence: CSASDRDSEAFF. The CDR3 DNA sequence: TGCAGTGCTAGCGACCGGGACAGCGAAGCTTTCTTT.

The table lists this clonotype with a few counts. The CDR3 DNA reads TGTGCCAGCAGTGGGGACCAGTGGAAGACCCAGTACTTC. Translating gives CASSGDQWKTQYF. The chain has TRBV2 and TRBJ2-5; D is perhaps TRBD1 or TRBD2 (5 bases each). V dropped 4 bases and J dropped 6 bases, with 12 bases sitting between them. The germline V gene encodes CDR1 SNHLY and CDR2 FYNNEI. CDR3 length: 13 residues.

J is TRBJ2-7 and V is TRBV9, with D perhaps TRBD1 (5 bases). Germline V lookup: CDR1 SGDLS, CDR2 YYNGEE. CDR3 length: 14 residues. The V end lost 3 bases, the J end lost 4 bases, and 14 bases lay between the germline ends. This CDR3 reads CASSAGLGDYEQYF. CDR3 sequence (DNA): TGTGCCAGCAGCGCCGGGTTAGGGGATTACGAGCAGTACTTC.

This clonotype appeared many times. The rearrangement joins TRBV5-1 to TRBJ2-2; 13 positions agree with TRBD2. Germline V gene lookup returns CDR1 SGHRS and CDR2 YFSETQ. The CDR3 spans 19 residues. The V segment lost 3 bases and the J segment 0 bases; nucleotides outside the gene matches: 8. CDR3 amino acids: CASSSPTSGGHTNTGELFF. The CDR3 region has the DNA TGCGCCAGCAGCTCTCCGACTAGCGGGGGGCATACGAACACCGGGGAGCTGTTTTTT.

This chain joins TRBV14 and TRBJ2-7; D assignment may be TRBD1 or TRBD2 (5 bases each). The CDR3 consists of 11 residues. Germline V gene data show CDR1 as SGHDN and CDR2 as FVKESK. V dropped 4 bases and J dropped 7 bases, with 8 bases sitting between them. CDR3 protein: CASSRGVEQYF. Written as DNA, the CDR3 is TGTGCCAGCAGCCGAGGGGTGGAGCAGTACTTC.

In this sample, this clonotype turned up many times. This chain uses TRBV5-1 with TRBJ2-3; unclear D gene. Looked up from germline, CDR1 is SGHRS and CDR2 is YFSETQ. The V and J ends lost 5 bases and 6 bases respectively, with 16 bases between them. CDR3 length: 14 residues. DNA for the CDR3: TGCGCCAGCAGGGCGCAGGCCCTCGAGGATACGCAGTATTTT. It specifies CASRAQALEDTQYF.

This clonotype showed up many times. The V call is TRBV20-1, the J call TRBJ1-1; possibly TRBD1 for D (5 bases). CDR1 and CDR2 from the germline V gene are DFQATT and SNEGSKA (reference sequence). The CDR3 extends over 11 amino acids. V was pared by 5 bases and J by 10 bases, with 14 bases between. The CDR3 reads CSAADSRGAFF. The CDR3 nucleotides read TGCAGTGCTGCCGACAGCCGGGGAGCTTTCTTT.